These 3 T cell receptor beta chains share one sample of origin, sequenced in a study of radiation and T cells in renal cell carcinoma. The time point denotes: baseline pretreatment blood. Treatment here: 15 Gy SBRT to primary tumor, nephrectomy 4 weeks later. Clones were read by immunoSEQ multiplex PCR, and TCRdb kept only the in-frame ones, dropping some. The sample holds about 49,000 clones, about 83% seen once. The sample was blood, taken from a patient whose treatment included radiotherapy and nephrectomy. Receptors were obtained from a woman aged 70 to 79 with renal cell carcinoma.

The rearrangement uses TRBV27 and TRBJ2-7; D gene uncertain. The CDR3 sequence is 11 residues long. The germline CDR1 and CDR2 sequences are MNHEY and SMNVEV (reference sequence). Trimming shortened V by 5 bases and J by 3 bases, and 5 bases separated the two germline ends. The CDR3: CASSNYYEQYF. CDR3 nucleotides: TGTGCCAGCAGTAACTACTACGAGCAGTACTTC.

This clone was observed once. The V and J genes are TRBV19 and TRBJ2-5; D not certain. The CDR3 runs to 14 residues. V was trimmed by 0 bases and J by 1 base, leaving 6 bases between them. Per germline, CDR1 LNHDA and CDR2 SQIVND (reference sequence). CDR3 protein: CASSIDLAQETQYF. The CDR3, as DNA: TGTGCCAGTAGTATAGATCTCGCCCAAGAGACCCAGTACTTC.

The chain couples TRBV29-1 to TRBJ1-2, with D unresolved. V gave up 2 bases and J gave up 5 bases, with 15 bases separating them. Germline assignment: CDR1 SQVTM and CDR2 ANQGSEA. The CDR3 covers 14 residues. The CDR3 sequence: CSVERAGGRYGYTF. As DNA, the CDR3 is TGCAGCGTTGAACGGGCAGGTGGACGGTATGGCTACACCTTC.